Listed below are T cell receptor beta chains from one sample, sequenced in a study of blood T cell repertoires in COVID-19. TCRdb's copy holds only in-frame clones and misses some; the assay was immunoSEQ multiplex PCR. Here the sample spans fewer than 200,000 clones, approximately 85% being singletons. Sequencing was carried out using peripheral blood. All receptors come from a man between 60 and 75 years old who had recovered from COVID-19. Both conserved end residues are part of each CDR3. A D gene is named only where the DNA matches it firmly. Size is omitted from some rows. Given values are once, few, many or a class for expanded clones.

d_gene: .; abundance: once; v_gene: TRBV12-3/TRBV12-4; j_gene: TRBJ1-2; CDR3nt: TGTGCCAGCAGTTTAGTCGTGGGGCCTTACACCTTC; CDR3aa: CASSLVVGPYTF
d_gene: .; abundance: .; v_gene: TRBV19; j_gene: TRBJ2-7; CDR3nt: TGTGCCAGTAGTAACGGGTTAGAGCTCCGGGAGCAGTACTTC; CDR3aa: CASSNGLELREQYF
d_gene: TRBD1; abundance: .; v_gene: TRBV5-5; j_gene: TRBJ2-7; CDR3nt: TGTGCCAGCAGCTTGAAGGACAGGGGTAACGAGCAGTACTTC; CDR3aa: CASSLKDRGNEQYF
d_gene: .; abundance: .; v_gene: TRBV23-1; j_gene: TRBJ2-4; CDR3nt: TGCGCCAGCAGTCAATTGGCCAGTCCTCTAGCCAAAAACATTCAGTACTTC; CDR3aa: CASSQLASPLAKNIQYF
d_gene: .; abundance: .; v_gene: TRBV4-3; j_gene: TRBJ2-7; CDR3nt: TGCGCCAGCAGCCAAGGGCTTTTCTCCGCCTACGAGCAGTACTTC; CDR3aa: CASSQGLFSAYEQYF
d_gene: .; abundance: .; v_gene: TRBV2; j_gene: TRBJ1-1; CDR3nt: TGTGCCAGCAGCCGAAGGGGGGGCAGTGGAACTGAAGCTTTCTTT; CDR3aa: CASSRRGGSGTEAFF
d_gene: .; abundance: .; v_gene: TRBV18; j_gene: TRBJ1-2; CDR3nt: TGTGCCAGCTCACCGGAGACAGACATCCTAAACTATGGCTACACCTTC; CDR3aa: CASSPETDILNYGYTF
d_gene: TRBD2; abundance: .; v_gene: TRBV5-4; j_gene: TRBJ2-3; CDR3nt: TGTGCCAGCAGCTTGAAGCGGACGGAAGCGGGGGGGGTGTTAGATACGCAGTATTTT; CDR3aa: CASSLKRTEAGGVLDTQYF
d_gene: TRBD1; abundance: .; v_gene: TRBV5-6; j_gene: TRBJ1-1; CDR3nt: TGTGCCAGCAGCTTGGCCCCAGGGGGCCACACTGAAGCTTTCTTT; CDR3aa: CASSLAPGGHTEAFF
d_gene: .; abundance: .; v_gene: TRBV19; j_gene: TRBJ1-5; CDR3nt: TGTGCCAGTAGTACCACGAGATGGAGCAATCAGCCCCAGCATTTT; CDR3aa: CASSTTRWSNQPQHF
d_gene: TRBD1; abundance: .; v_gene: TRBV27; j_gene: TRBJ1-2; CDR3nt: TGTGCCAGCAGTTTAACAGGGGGTAATGGCTACACCTTC; CDR3aa: CASSLTGGNGYTF
d_gene: .; abundance: few; v_gene: TRBV3-1/TRBV3-2; j_gene: TRBJ1-5; CDR3nt: TGTGCCAGCAGCCAAGATCGGAATCAGCCCCAGCATTTT; CDR3aa: CASSQDRNQPQHF
d_gene: TRBD1; abundance: .; v_gene: TRBV11-1; j_gene: TRBJ1-1; CDR3nt: TGTGCCAGCAGCCACGCCGGGACAGGGGCGGTGGCTTTCTTT; CDR3aa: CASSHAGTGAVAFF
d_gene: .; abundance: .; v_gene: TRBV9; j_gene: TRBJ2-1; CDR3nt: TGTGCCAGCAGCGTAGGCGGGGACAGCCTGACCTATGAGCAGTTCTTC; CDR3aa: CASSVGGDSLTYEQFF
d_gene: TRBD2; abundance: .; v_gene: TRBV7-2; j_gene: TRBJ2-2; CDR3nt: TGTGCCAGCAGCCTACGGACTAGCGGGGGGTCGGCCACCGGGGAGCTGTTTTTT; CDR3aa: CASSLRTSGGSATGELFF
d_gene: .; abundance: .; v_gene: TRBV7-2; j_gene: TRBJ2-4; CDR3nt: TGTGCCAGCAGCTTAGCGCGGAGGGGGCGACGCCTAGCCAAAAACATTCAGTACTTC; CDR3aa: CASSLARRGRRLAKNIQYF
d_gene: TRBD1; abundance: once; v_gene: TRBV10-3; j_gene: TRBJ2-1; CDR3nt: TGTGCCATCAGGCCAGAGGGACAGGGGAGGAATGAGCAGTTCTTC; CDR3aa: CAIRPEGQGRNEQFF
d_gene: .; abundance: once; v_gene: TRBV10-3; j_gene: TRBJ1-1; CDR3nt: TGTGCCATCAGTGAGGTGGTGGCCGCTGAAGCTTTCTTT; CDR3aa: CAISEVVAAEAFF
d_gene: .; abundance: once; v_gene: TRBV21-1; j_gene: TRBJ2-7; CDR3nt: TGTGCCAGCAGCAAAAAGAGGACAGGGGTCCACGAGCAGTACTTC; CDR3aa: CASSKKRTGVHEQYF
d_gene: .; abundance: .; v_gene: TRBV3-1/TRBV3-2; j_gene: TRBJ1-1; CDR3nt: TGTGCCAGCAGCCAGGGGGCTGACACTGAAGCTTTCTTT; CDR3aa: CASSQGADTEAFF
d_gene: TRBD2; abundance: .; v_gene: TRBV2; j_gene: TRBJ2-7; CDR3nt: TGTGCCAGCAGCCCCCGATATGGGGGGGGTTACGAGCAGTACTTC; CDR3aa: CASSPRYGGGYEQYF
d_gene: .; abundance: .; v_gene: TRBV7-2; j_gene: TRBJ2-7; CDR3nt: TGTGCCAGCAGCTTTAAGGGCGGGACCTACGAGCAGTACTTC; CDR3aa: CASSFKGGTYEQYF
d_gene: TRBD2; abundance: .; v_gene: TRBV10-1; j_gene: TRBJ2-5; CDR3nt: TGCGCCAGCAGCGCGGGACTAGCGGGTTATGGGGGGGAGACCCAGTACTTC; CDR3aa: CASSAGLAGYGGETQYF
d_gene: TRBD1; abundance: .; v_gene: TRBV7-9; j_gene: TRBJ1-3; CDR3nt: TGTGCCAGCAGCTTTACTGGCCAGGGGGCAGAGGGAAACACCATATATTTT; CDR3aa: CASSFTGQGAEGNTIYF
d_gene: TRBD1; abundance: .; v_gene: TRBV5-1; j_gene: TRBJ2-7; CDR3nt: TGCGCCAGCAGCTTGACGGGACAGAGGATCGAGCAGTACTTC; CDR3aa: CASSLTGQRIEQYF
d_gene: .; abundance: .; v_gene: TRBV3-1/TRBV3-2; j_gene: TRBJ1-5; CDR3nt: TGTGCCAGCAGCCACCAAACAGAGCAGCCCCAGCATTTT; CDR3aa: CASSHQTEQPQHF
d_gene: .; abundance: .; v_gene: TRBV7-2; j_gene: TRBJ2-7; CDR3nt: TGTGCCAGCAGCTTAATCAGGGAACGGCAGTACTTC; CDR3aa: CASSLIRERQYF
d_gene: TRBD1; abundance: .; v_gene: TRBV27; j_gene: TRBJ2-7; CDR3nt: TGTGCCAGCAGGACCGGGACAGGGGGTGGGCAGTACTTC; CDR3aa: CASRTGTGGGQYF
d_gene: TRBD1; abundance: .; v_gene: TRBV5-1; j_gene: TRBJ2-3; CDR3nt: TGCGCCAGCAGCCTACCCACAGGGGGCACAGATACGCAGTATTTT; CDR3aa: CASSLPTGGTDTQYF
d_gene: .; abundance: .; v_gene: TRBV30; j_gene: TRBJ1-6; CDR3nt: TGTGCCTCACCCTCCGGACAGCCAAATTCACCCCTCCACTTT; CDR3aa: CASPSGQPNSPLHF
d_gene: TRBD2; abundance: .; v_gene: TRBV11-3; j_gene: TRBJ2-2; CDR3nt: TGTGCCAGCAGCTTAGGGGGACTAGACACCGGGGAGCTGTTTTTT; CDR3aa: CASSLGGLDTGELFF
d_gene: .; abundance: few; v_gene: TRBV7-2; j_gene: TRBJ1-2; CDR3nt: TGTGCCAGCAGCTTAGATCCGGGTTCGGACTATGGCTACACCTTC; CDR3aa: CASSLDPGSDYGYTF
d_gene: TRBD1; abundance: .; v_gene: TRBV19; j_gene: TRBJ2-5; CDR3nt: TGTGCCAGTAGTGGACAGGGGCAAGAGACCCAGTACTTC; CDR3aa: CASSGQGQETQYF
d_gene: .; abundance: once; v_gene: TRBV5-5; j_gene: TRBJ1-1; CDR3nt: TGTGCCAGCAGCTTTCTAATGAACACTGAAGCTTTCTTT; CDR3aa: CASSFLMNTEAFF
d_gene: TRBD1; abundance: .; v_gene: TRBV11-1; j_gene: TRBJ1-5; CDR3nt: TGTGCCAGCAGCGGGACAGATTCCGATCAGCCCCAGCATTTT; CDR3aa: CASSGTDSDQPQHF
d_gene: TRBD1; abundance: .; v_gene: TRBV9; j_gene: TRBJ1-4; CDR3nt: TGTGCCAGCAGCGTCCAGGGGGCGGCTAATGAAAAACTGTTTTTT; CDR3aa: CASSVQGAANEKLFF
d_gene: .; abundance: .; v_gene: TRBV19; j_gene: TRBJ2-7; CDR3nt: TGTGCCAGTAGTGAACAGCTCCTCTACGAGCAGTACTTC; CDR3aa: CASSEQLLYEQYF
d_gene: .; abundance: .; v_gene: TRBV7-9; j_gene: TRBJ1-2; CDR3nt: TGTGCCAGCAGCCCTACGGAGTATGGCTACACCTTC; CDR3aa: CASSPTEYGYTF
d_gene: .; abundance: once; v_gene: TRBV5-4; j_gene: TRBJ2-5; CDR3nt: TGTGCCAGCAGCTTGGGTGGCAGTCAAGAGACCCAGTACTTC; CDR3aa: CASSLGGSQETQYF
d_gene: TRBD1; abundance: .; v_gene: TRBV6-6; j_gene: TRBJ2-7; CDR3nt: TGTGCCGTCGGACAGGGGGGTTACGAGCAGTACTTC; CDR3aa: CAVGQGGYEQYF
d_gene: TRBD1; abundance: .; v_gene: TRBV7-9; j_gene: TRBJ2-1; CDR3nt: TGTGCCAGCAGCTTCGCCGGGACAGGCGGTATGAGCTCCTACAATGAGCAGTTCTTC; CDR3aa: CASSFAGTGGMSSYNEQFF
d_gene: TRBD1; abundance: many; v_gene: TRBV29-1; j_gene: TRBJ2-7; CDR3nt: TGCAGCGTCCACACAGGGGGCGGGCAGTACTTC; CDR3aa: CSVHTGGGQYF
d_gene: TRBD1; abundance: .; v_gene: TRBV19; j_gene: TRBJ1-1; CDR3nt: TGTGCCAGTAGGACAGGGGGCGAGATCACTGAAGCTTTCTTT; CDR3aa: CASRTGGEITEAFF
d_gene: .; abundance: .; v_gene: TRBV5-5; j_gene: TRBJ1-6; CDR3nt: TGTGCCAGCAGCTTGACGGGTTCACCCCTCCACTTT; CDR3aa: CASSLTGSPLHF
d_gene: .; abundance: .; v_gene: TRBV12-3/TRBV12-4; j_gene: TRBJ1-1; CDR3nt: TGTGCCAGCACCCCGACAGTCGGCACTGAAGCTTTCTTT; CDR3aa: CASTPTVGTEAFF
d_gene: TRBD1; abundance: .; v_gene: TRBV9; j_gene: TRBJ2-2; CDR3nt: TGTGCCAGCAGCGTAGCGCTACAGGGGGCCTACACCGGGGAGCTGTTTTTT; CDR3aa: CASSVALQGAYTGELFF
d_gene: .; abundance: .; v_gene: TRBV29-1; j_gene: TRBJ1-4; CDR3nt: TGCAGCGTTGACGACGGGGATACTGAAAAACTGTTTTTT; CDR3aa: CSVDDGDTEKLFF
d_gene: TRBD1; abundance: few; v_gene: TRBV5-1; j_gene: TRBJ1-1; CDR3nt: TGCGCCAGCAGCGAAACGACAGGGGGGGAAACTGAAGCTTTCTTT; CDR3aa: CASSETTGGETEAFF
d_gene: .; abundance: .; v_gene: TRBV6-5; j_gene: TRBJ2-5; CDR3nt: TGTGCCAGCAGTTCGTCAAGGGGTCAGGGGACCCAGTACTTC; CDR3aa: CASSSSRGQGTQYF
d_gene: TRBD2; abundance: .; v_gene: TRBV7-6; j_gene: TRBJ2-1; CDR3nt: TGTGCCAGCAGCATTAGCGGGGGGGCTAGGAATGAGCAGTTCTTC; CDR3aa: CASSISGGARNEQFF
d_gene: .; abundance: once; v_gene: TRBV28; j_gene: TRBJ1-2; CDR3nt: TGTGCCAGCAGTTTTAGGGGTGTCGGGCGCGGTGACGGCTACACCTTC; CDR3aa: CASSFRGVGRGDGYTF
d_gene: TRBD1; abundance: .; v_gene: TRBV6-5; j_gene: TRBJ1-4; CDR3nt: TGTGCCAGCAGTTACCAGGGACAGGGGAGTGAAAAACTGTTTTTT; CDR3aa: CASSYQGQGSEKLFF
d_gene: TRBD1; abundance: .; v_gene: TRBV6-5; j_gene: TRBJ1-4; CDR3nt: TGTGCCAGCAGTTCGACAGGGGCGGCTATAGGCGAAAAACTGTTTTTT; CDR3aa: CASSSTGAAIGEKLFF
d_gene: .; abundance: .; v_gene: TRBV18; j_gene: TRBJ1-4; CDR3nt: TGTGCCAGCTCGCTAAACGGGGGAACATGGGATGAAAAACTGTTTTTT; CDR3aa: CASSLNGGTWDEKLFF
d_gene: TRBD1; abundance: .; v_gene: TRBV4-1; j_gene: TRBJ2-7; CDR3nt: TGCGCCAGCAGCCAAGGGACAGGGGCTAAATACTACGAGCAGTACTTC; CDR3aa: CASSQGTGAKYYEQYF
d_gene: .; abundance: once; v_gene: TRBV30; j_gene: TRBJ1-3; CDR3nt: TGTGCCTGGGGCAGGGGAGGGGGAAACACCATATATTTT; CDR3aa: CAWGRGGGNTIYF
d_gene: .; abundance: .; v_gene: TRBV18; j_gene: TRBJ2-7; CDR3nt: TGTGCCAGCTCACCAGGAGGGACCTACGAGCAGTACTTC; CDR3aa: CASSPGGTYEQYF
d_gene: TRBD1; abundance: .; v_gene: TRBV11-2; j_gene: TRBJ1-1; CDR3nt: TGTGCCAGCAGCCCCCCAGGGGGTGTGGGCACTGAAGCTTTCTTT; CDR3aa: CASSPPGGVGTEAFF
d_gene: TRBD2; abundance: .; v_gene: TRBV6-5; j_gene: TRBJ2-3; CDR3nt: TGTGCCAGCAAGGGAGCGGGGGGTCCAGATACGCAGTATTTT; CDR3aa: CASKGAGGPDTQYF
d_gene: TRBD2; abundance: .; v_gene: TRBV10-3; j_gene: TRBJ2-1; CDR3nt: TGTGCCATCCGTAGCGGGGGGGATAACAATGAGCAGTTCTTC; CDR3aa: CAIRSGGDNNEQFF